The 6 T cell receptor beta chains listed next were all sequenced from one sample in a study of blood T cell repertoires in COVID-19. Libraries were prepared by immunoSEQ multiplex PCR; TCRdb keeps only in-frame clonotypes and omits some of them. The repertoire holds 250,000 to 350,000 clones, with about 87% as singletons. The sequenced material came from PBMCs or T cells enriched from blood (not recorded which). These receptors were obtained from a woman in her forties or fifties who had recovered from COVID-19.

V usage is TRBV2 and J usage is TRBJ1-5, with 7 bases fitting TRBD1. The CDR3 spans 14 residues. Unmatched junction bases numbered 6, after V lost 8 bases and J lost 2 bases. The V gene's germline CDR1 is SNHLY and CDR2 FYNNEI. CDR3 amino acids: CASQQGMGNQPQHF. In nucleotides, the CDR3 is TGTGCCAGCCAACAGGGGATGGGCAATCAGCCCCAGCATTTT.

In its sample, this clone was seen once. The V call is TRBV29-1, the J call TRBJ1-1; perhaps TRBD1 as D (6 bases). Trimming pared 4 bases from V and 6 bases from J, leaving 21 bases between. The germline V gene encodes CDR1 SQVTM and CDR2 ANQGSEA. The CDR3 runs 15 residues. CDR3 region: CSVAGNQGYSSEAFF. The CDR3 DNA sequence: TGCAGCGTTGCGGGTAATCAGGGGTACAGCTCTGAAGCTTTCTTT.

The V and J genes are TRBV6-6 and TRBJ1-6; D ambiguous. V was shortened by 0 bases and J by 7 bases, with 10 bases between the two germline ends. The CDR3 is made up of 15 amino acids. Germline CDR1 reads MNHNY; CDR2 reads SVGAGI (reference sequence). The CDR3 DNA follows: TGTGCCAGCAGTTACTCGGACTCGGTAAATTCACCCCTCCACTTT. Translating gives CASSYSDSVNSPLHF.

This chain uses TRBV18 with TRBJ2-3, with a possible D match to TRBD2 (6 bases). The V gene's germline CDR1 is KGHSH and CDR2 LQKENI. Trimming shortened V by 1 base and J by 5 bases, and 22 bases separated the two germline ends. There are 18 residues in the CDR3. CDR3 protein: CASSPQRPSVGFLDTQYF. Written as DNA, the CDR3 is TGTGCCAGCTCACCACAGCGGCCTAGCGTTGGCTTTCTAGATACGCAGTATTTT.

V gene TRBV18 combines with J gene TRBJ1-1; 8 bases are a match to TRBD1. Germline values: CDR1 KGHSH, CDR2 LQKENI. This CDR3 comprises 16 residues. V gave up 6 bases and J gave up 0 bases; unmatched junction bases: 9. The DNA of the CDR3 is TGTGCCAGCTCCATGGGGACAGGAGATATGAACACTGAAGCTTTCTTT. It is translated as CASSMGTGDMNTEAFF.

The genes are TRBV7-3 and TRBJ2-1; TRBD2 aligns across 8 bases. This CDR3 has 14 amino acids. Trimming cost V 2 bases and J 4 bases; bases outside gene matches: 1. Germline V gene sequence: CDR1 SGHTA, CDR2 FQGTGA. CDR3 in amino acids: CASSLPGGYNEQFF. CDR3 DNA: TGTGCCAGCAGCTTACCGGGAGGGTACAATGAGCAGTTCTTC. The whole variable domain, remainder taken from reference TRBV7-3 and TRBJ2-1, is GAGVSQTPSNKVTEKGKYVELRCDPISGHTALYWYRQSLGQGPEFLIYFQGTGAADDSGLPNDRFFAVRPEGSVSTLKIQRTERGDSAVYLCASSLPGGYNEQFFGPGTRLTVL.